This T cell receptor (beta chain) originates from a study of shared clonotypes between healthy human individuals. As for the study in general: There were three CD4 naive, three CD4 memory, two CD8 naive and one CD8 memory plates per donor.

Assay used: immunoSEQ multiplex PCR; TCRdb lists only in-frame clones, some missing. The table lists about 1.5 million clones, around 98% of them singletons. The J segment lost 12 bases and the V segment lost 0 bases, leaving 10 bases of the junction unmatched. The CDR3 runs to 15 residues. Germline V gives CDR1 LNHNV, CDR2 YYDKDF (reference sequence). All the donors were Caucasian adults who lived in Nashville, Tennessee. The sequencing sample was made of naive CD4+ T cells sorted from blood. Described subset: CD45RA+ positively selected. The source is a man younger than 45 in good health. V and J are TRBV15 and TRBJ2-1, with 8 bases lining up with TRBD1. The DNA of the CDR3 is TGTGCCACCAGCAGAGATAGGGCAGGGGGCTTTGGGCAGTTCTTC. This codes for CATSRDRAGGFGQFF.